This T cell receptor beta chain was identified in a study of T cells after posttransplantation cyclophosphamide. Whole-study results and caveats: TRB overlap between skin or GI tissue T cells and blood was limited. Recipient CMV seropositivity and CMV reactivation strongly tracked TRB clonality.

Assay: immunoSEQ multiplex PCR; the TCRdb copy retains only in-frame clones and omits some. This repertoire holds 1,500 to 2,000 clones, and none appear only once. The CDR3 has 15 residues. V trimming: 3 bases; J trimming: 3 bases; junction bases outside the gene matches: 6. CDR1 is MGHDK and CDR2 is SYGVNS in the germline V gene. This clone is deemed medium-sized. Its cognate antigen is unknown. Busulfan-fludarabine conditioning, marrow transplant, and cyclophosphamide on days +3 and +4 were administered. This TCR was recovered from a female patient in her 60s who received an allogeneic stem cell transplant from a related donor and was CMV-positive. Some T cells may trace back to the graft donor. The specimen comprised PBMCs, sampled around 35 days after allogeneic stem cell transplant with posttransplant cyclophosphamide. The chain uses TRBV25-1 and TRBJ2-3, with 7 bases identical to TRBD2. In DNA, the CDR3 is TGTGCCAGCAGTGATCTCGCGGGAGTAACAGATACGCAGTATTTT. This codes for CASSDLAGVTDTQYF.